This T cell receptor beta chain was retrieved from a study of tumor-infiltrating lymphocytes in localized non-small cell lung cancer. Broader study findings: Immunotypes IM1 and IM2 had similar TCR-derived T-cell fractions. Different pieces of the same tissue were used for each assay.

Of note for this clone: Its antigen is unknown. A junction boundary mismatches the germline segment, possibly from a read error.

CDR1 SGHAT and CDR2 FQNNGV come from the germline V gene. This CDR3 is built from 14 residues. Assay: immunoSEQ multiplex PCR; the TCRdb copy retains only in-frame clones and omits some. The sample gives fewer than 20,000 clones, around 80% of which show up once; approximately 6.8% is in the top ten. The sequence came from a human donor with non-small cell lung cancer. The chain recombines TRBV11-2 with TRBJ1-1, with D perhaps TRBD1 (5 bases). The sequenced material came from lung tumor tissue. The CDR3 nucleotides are TGTGCCAGCCGCTTGTTCAGGGAGAACACTGAAGCTTTCTTT. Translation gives CASRLFRENTEAFF.